These 30 T cell receptor beta chains came from one sample sequenced in a study of a mutant IDH1 vaccine in newly diagnosed glioma (dated by TCRdb to the early 2020s). According to the study, the label for this sample's time point signals: week 5, during vaccination. Every vaccine dose consisted of 300 ug of a 20-mer mutant IDH1 peptide in Montanide, administered subcutaneously together with topical imiquimod. To prepare the library, the immunoSEQ multiplex PCR assay was applied. Sourced from immuneACCESS, this table was stored by TCRdb with only in-frame sequences that have V and J called. A share of the clones is absent; for the studies checked, an unresolved V gene accounts for under half, and the remainder has no known explanation. For this sample the table gives 50,000 or so clones, of which around 78% were detected only once. About 1.8% of the sample goes to the ten largest clones. Their cognate antigens are unknown.

This specimen consisted of PBMCs, obtained from a glioma patient whose treatment included an IDH1 peptide vaccine. These TCRs come from a middle-aged woman with glioma.

This clone was counted only a few times. This chain links TRBV20-1 with TRBJ1-1; unclear D gene. CDR1 DFQATT and CDR2 SNEGSKA come from the germline V gene (reference sequence). V was clipped by 3 bases and J by 10 bases, with 12 bases between them. This CDR3 comprises 11 residues. The CDR3 loop is CSARGRGRAFF. CDR3 sequence (DNA): TGCAGTGCTAGGGGGAGAGGGAGAGCTTTCTTT.

The chain links TRBV6-1 to TRBJ2-3; D tentatively fits TRBD1 or TRBD2 (5 bases each). CDR3 length: 12 amino acids. Germline V CDR1 and CDR2: MNHNS, SASEGT. Trimming pared 7 bases from V and 8 bases from J, leaving 13 bases between. In DNA, the CDR3 is TGTGCCAGCACCCTAAATGGGGGTACGCAGTATTTT. Protein product: CASTLNGGTQYF.

This clone showed up just once. V is TRBV10-3 and J is TRBJ2-7, with D tentatively TRBD1 (5 bases). Trimming removed 4 bases from V and 5 bases from J, with 15 bases in between. The CDR3 consists of 14 residues. Germline V CDR1 and CDR2: ENHRY, SYGVKD. CDR3 bases: TGTGCCATCAGTGTAAGGGGTGACTCTAACGAGCAGTACTTC. This encodes CAISVRGDSNEQYF.

J is TRBJ1-1 and V is TRBV4-3, with D possibly TRBD1 on 5 matching bases. V dropped 4 bases and J dropped 3 bases, with 15 bases sitting between them. Per the germline V gene, CDR1 is LGHNA and CDR2 is YSLEER. The CDR3 has 15 amino acids. Here the CDR3 reads CASSPVGVPDTEAFF. In DNA, the CDR3 is TGCGCCAGCAGCCCCGTGGGGGTTCCGGACACTGAAGCTTTCTTT.

This clone was recorded a few times. The V and J genes are TRBV9 and TRBJ2-2; D might be TRBD1 (5 bases). CDR1 and CDR2 from the germline V gene are SGDLS and YYNGEE. The CDR3 is 14 amino acids. V lost 2 bases and J 6 bases, leaving 11 bases between the germline ends. The CDR3 protein is CASSVWGKAGELFF. The CDR3, as DNA: TGTGCCAGCAGCGTGTGGGGCAAGGCCGGGGAGCTGTTTTTT.

This sequence joins TRBV29-1 and TRBJ2-7; 12 bases match TRBD2. Trimming took 6 bases from V and 0 from J; bases not matched to a gene: 9. Germline V gives CDR1 SQVTM, CDR2 ANQGSEA. The CDR3 covers 16 residues. The CDR3 DNA sequence: TGCAGCGTCGTTGGACTAGCGGGGTTTGACTCCTACGAGCAGTACTTC. Amino acid sequence: CSVVGLAGFDSYEQYF.

The chain combines TRBV19 with TRBJ1-5; no firm D call. Trimming cost V 3 bases and J 5 bases, with 11 bases left between them. The CDR3 covers 14 residues. In germline, CDR1 is LNHDA, CDR2 SQIVND (reference sequence). CDR3 bases: TGTGCCAGTAGTATGTCCCAGGTCCATCAGCCCCAGCATTTT. This gives the protein CASSMSQVHQPQHF.

The chain couples TRBV5-1 to TRBJ2-1; 9 bases agree with TRBD2. The CDR3 is 15 residues long. Germline CDR1 and CDR2: SGHRS and YFSETQ. V trimming: 4 bases; J trimming: 0 bases; junction bases outside the gene matches: 2. The CDR3 coding sequence is TGCGCCAGCAGCCTAGCGGGGAGCTCCTACAATGAGCAGTTCTTC. Translated, it gives CASSLAGSSYNEQFF.

CDR3 amino acids: CASSAGTYNEQFF. The CDR3 DNA is TGTGCCAGCAGTGCTGGGACCTACAATGAGCAGTTCTTC. V gene TRBV6-4 combines with J gene TRBJ2-1, with unresolved D. Germline values: CDR1 MRHNA, CDR2 SNTAGT. V gave up 4 bases and J gave up 2 bases, with 6 bases separating them. CDR3 length: 13 amino acids.

J is TRBJ1-5 and V is TRBV5-6; 9 bases align to TRBD1. From germline, CDR1 is SGHDT and CDR2 YYEEEE. V lost 0 bases to trimming and J lost 1 base; unmatched junction nucleotides: 2. The CDR3 consists of 16 residues. Here the CDR3 DNA reads TGTGCCAGCAGCTTGGGAGGGACAGGGAGCAATCAGCCCCAGCATTTT. Residues: CASSLGGTGSNQPQHF.

The table lists this clone with a count of one. This chain joins TRBV19 and TRBJ2-7, with a weak D call TRBD1 (7 bases). The CDR3 covers 14 residues. Germline CDR1 is LNHDA and CDR2 is SQIVND (reference sequence). V lost 5 bases and J lost 4, with 15 bases in between. The CDR3, as DNA: TGTGCCAGTAGTCCGCGGGGACAGCTTTACGAGCAGTACTTC. The encoded protein is CASSPRGQLYEQYF.

V usage is TRBV30 and J usage is TRBJ1-5; TRBD1 might be the D (6 bases). Germline assignment: CDR1 GTSNPN and CDR2 SVGIG (reference sequence). V was pared by 4 bases and J by 6 bases, with 16 bases between. The CDR3 extends over 14 amino acids. Here the CDR3 reads CAWTLQGHTQPQHF. CDR3 DNA sequence: TGTGCCTGGACCCTTCAGGGGCACACTCAGCCCCAGCATTTT. Drawing the rest from reference TRBV30 and TRBJ1-5, the complete variable domain is SQTIHQWPATLVQPVGSPLSLECTVEGTSNPNLYWYRQAAGRGLQLLFYSVGIGQISSEVPQNLSASRPQDRQFILSSKKLLLSDSGFYLCAWTLQGHTQPQHFGDGTRLSIL.

This rearrangement joins TRBV19 to TRBJ1-2, with 12 bases that match TRBD1. CDR1 is LNHDA and CDR2 is SQIVND in the germline V gene (reference sequence). V shed 5 bases, J shed 4 bases, and the junction held 8 bases outside the gene matches. The CDR3 has 16 residues. The CDR3: CASSSGTGGAGYGYTF. The CDR3 DNA follows: TGTGCCAGTAGTTCCGGGACAGGGGGCGCCGGCTATGGCTACACCTTC.

A few counts support this clone. The chain combines TRBV5-1 with TRBJ1-1; no reliable D call. Germline V gene sequence: CDR1 SGHRS, CDR2 YFSETQ. The CDR3 loop spans 13 amino acids. The V end was cut by 2 bases, the J end by 1 base, with 6 bases between. This chain's CDR3 is CASSFSPNTEAFF. The CDR3 coding sequence is TGCGCCAGCAGCTTCAGTCCGAACACTGAAGCTTTCTTT. Together with reference TRBV5-1 and TRBJ1-1, the CDR3 gives the full variable domain: KAGVTQTPRYLIKTRGQQVTLSCSPISGHRSVSWYQQTPGQGLQFLFEYFSETQRNKGNFPGRFSGRQFSNSRSEMNVSTLELGDSALYLCASSFSPNTEAFFGQGTRLTVV.

The chain has TRBV7-9 and TRBJ1-3; tentatively, D is TRBD1 (5 bases). The CDR3 is made up of 17 amino acids. CDR1 is SEHNR, CDR2 FQNEAQ, per germline (reference sequence). The ends were cut back, 3 bases at V and 6 bases at J, with 21 bases in the middle. CDR3 coding DNA: TGTGCCAGCAGCTTCCCGCGTTTGGGGGTTAGAGAAAACACCATATATTTT. Protein product: CASSFPRLGVRENTIYF. Drawing the rest from reference TRBV7-9 and TRBJ1-3, the complete variable domain is DTGVSQNPRHKITKRGQNVTFRCDPISEHNRLYWYRQTLGQGPEFLTYFQNEAQLEKSRLLSDRFSAERPKGSFSTLEIQRTEQGDSAMYLCASSFPRLGVRENTIYFGEGSWLTVV.

This clone was recorded only once. The chain recombines TRBV7-8 with TRBJ2-7, with D possibly being TRBD2 (6 bases). Deletions cut 0 bases from V and 0 bases from J, with 12 bases between. Germline CDR1 and CDR2: SGHVS and FQNEAQ. The CDR3 covers 16 residues. The CDR3 region has the DNA TGTGCCAGCAGCTTAGCGGGAGGCTTGAGCTCCTACGAGCAGTACTTC. This encodes CASSLAGGLSSYEQYF. Full variable domain (outside the CDR3, taken from reference TRBV7-8 and TRBJ2-7): GAGVSQSPRYKVAKRGQDVALRCDPISGHVSLFWYQQALGQGPEFLTYFQNEAQLDKSGLPSDRFFAERPEGSVSTLKIQRTQQEDSAVYLCASSLAGGLSSYEQYFGPGTRLTVT.

This rearrangement joins TRBV27 to TRBJ2-5, with D hard to call. Germline V CDR1 and CDR2: MNHEY, SMNVEV (reference sequence). Trimming removed 2 bases from V and 6 bases from J, with 4 bases in between. The CDR3 sequence is 11 residues long. The CDR3, as DNA: TGTGCCAGCAGTTTAGGGAAGACCCAGTACTTC. Amino acid sequence: CASSLGKTQYF.

The chain joins TRBV5-4 to TRBJ2-7, with 11 positions matching TRBD2. The CDR3 spans 15 residues. In germline, CDR1 is SGHNT, CDR2 YYREEE (reference sequence). V trimming: 4 bases; J trimming: 2 bases; junction bases outside the gene matches: 5. The CDR3 DNA follows: TGTGCCAGCAGCCAGACTAGCGGGGCAACCTACGAGCAGTACTTC. It yields the protein CASSQTSGATYEQYF.

The V gene is TRBV9, the J gene TRBJ2-2; D uncertain. The CDR3 runs to 14 residues. Trimming left V 1 base short and J 4 bases short, with 8 bases between. Germline CDR1 SGDLS, CDR2 YYNGEE. In DNA, the CDR3 is TGTGCCAGCAGCGTATCCCCGGGCACCGGGGAGCTGTTTTTT. Residues: CASSVSPGTGELFF.

This chain uses TRBV30 with TRBJ1-3, with 9 bases that match TRBD1. The CDR3 runs 17 residues. The germline gives CDR1 GTSNPN, CDR2 SVGIG (reference sequence). J lost 4 bases, V lost 3 bases, and 13 bases had no gene match. DNA of the CDR3: TGTGCCTGGAGAATCCTTAAACAGGGGGCCGACGGAAACACCATATATTTT. Amino acid sequence: CAWRILKQGADGNTIYF.

The V and J genes are TRBV5-5 and TRBJ1-2; D gene ambiguous. V was clipped by 1 base and J by 8 bases, with 18 bases between them. Germline V gene data show CDR1 as SGHKS and CDR2 as YYEKEE (reference sequence). The CDR3 is 15 amino acids. This CDR3 is CASSLILVDPQGYTF. DNA for the CDR3: TGTGCCAGCAGCTTGATCCTAGTGGACCCTCAGGGCTACACCTTC. The variable domain in full, completed from reference TRBV5-5 and TRBJ1-2, reads DAGVTQSPTHLIKTRGQQVTLRCSPISGHKSVSWYQQVLGQGPQFIFQYYEKEERGRGNFPDRFSARQFPNYSSELNVNALLLGDSALYLCASSLILVDPQGYTFGSGTRLTVV.

The sample holds one count of this clone. The rearrangement links TRBV5-4 to TRBJ1-4; TRBD1 matches 7 bases. The CDR3 consists of 15 residues. The J segment lost 10 bases and the V segment lost 2 bases, leaving 11 bases of the junction unmatched. Per germline, CDR1 SGHNT and CDR2 YYREEE (reference sequence). The CDR3 DNA follows: TGTGCCAGCAGCTTAGGGGGGCGACAGGGCCTAAAACTGTTTTTT. As protein: CASSLGGRQGLKLFF. The variable domain in full, with the rest retrieved from reference TRBV5-4 and TRBJ1-4, is ETGVTQSPTHLIKTRGQQVTLRCSSQSGHNTVSWYQQALGQGPQFIFQYYREEENGRGNFPPRFSGLQFPNYSSELNVNALELDDSALYLCASSLGGRQGLKLFFGSGTQLSVL.

V gene TRBV27 combines with J gene TRBJ1-1; possible D gene TRBD1, 5 bases. This CDR3 comprises 13 residues. V gave up 3 bases and J gave up 5 bases, with 10 bases separating them. The germline V gene has CDR1 MNHEY and CDR2 SMNVEV (reference sequence). Here the CDR3 DNA reads TGTGCCAGCAGTTTCCAGGGCAGAACTGAAGCTTTCTTT. Amino acids: CASSFQGRTEAFF.

The chain carries TRBV25-1 and TRBJ1-1, with a possible D match to TRBD1 (6 bases). Looked up from germline, CDR1 is MGHDK and CDR2 is SYGVNS. The CDR3 runs 13 residues. Trimming pared 9 bases from V and 1 base from J, leaving 12 bases between. The CDR3 nucleotides are TGTGCCAGTCGCGGGGGGGCGAACACTGAAGCTTTCTTT. It is translated as CASRGGANTEAFF.

This clone was observed a handful of times. CDR3 amino acids: CAWSVRSRSEAFF. DNA of the CDR3: TGTGCCTGGAGTGTACGAAGCAGGTCTGAAGCTTTCTTT. The genes are TRBV30 and TRBJ1-1, with D hard to call. Germline assignment: CDR1 GTSNPN and CDR2 SVGIG (reference sequence). CDR3 size: 13 residues. V lost 0 bases to trimming and J lost 6 bases, with 11 bases between them.

This clone was seen only a few times. The rearrangement joins TRBV2 to TRBJ1-3; 9 positions match TRBD1. The germline gives CDR1 SNHLY, CDR2 FYNNEI. J gave up 1 base and V 7 bases, and 14 bases lay outside the gene matches. The CDR3 spans 18 residues. CDR3 amino acids: CASTFYPPGQGSGNTIYF. CDR3 coding DNA: TGTGCCAGCACCTTCTACCCCCCGGGACAGGGATCTGGAAACACCATATATTTT.

This rearrangement joins TRBV7-9 to TRBJ1-1; D is possibly TRBD1 (6 bases). CDR1 and CDR2 (germline): SEHNR, FQNEAQ (reference sequence). The V gene lost 5 bases and the J gene lost 5 bases, with 24 bases spanning the gap. This CDR3 is built from 17 residues. The CDR3 DNA is TGTGCCAGCAGCAGTTTAGTCGGGACATCCATCGGAACTGAAGCTTTCTTT. It translates to CASSSLVGTSIGTEAFF.

The chain employs TRBV2 and TRBJ2-7; D gene unclear. The germline V gene encodes CDR1 SNHLY and CDR2 FYNNEI. V dropped 3 bases and J dropped 0 bases, with 3 bases sitting between them. There are 12 residues in the CDR3. CDR3 in DNA: TGTGCCAGCAGTGAGGCCTCCTACGAGCAGTACTTC. It yields the protein CASSEASYEQYF.

The sample holds a few counts of this clone. The CDR3 region has the DNA TGTGCCAGTAGTATCCGGGACAGGGCTAGAGAGACCCAGTACTTC. The encoded protein is CASSIRDRARETQYF. The V and J genes are TRBV19 and TRBJ2-5; 9 bases fit TRBD1. From germline, CDR1 is LNHDA and CDR2 SQIVND (reference sequence). The CDR3 totals 15 residues. Germline trimming cut 3 bases from V and 4 bases from J; bases unmatched to any gene: 6.

The chain links TRBV21-1 to TRBJ2-3. TRBV21-1 is a documented pseudogene. The CDR3 has 12 amino acids. CDR3 nucleotide sequence: TGTGCCAGCAGCAAAGGGGGAGATACGCAGTATTTT. This translates into CASSKGGDTQYF.